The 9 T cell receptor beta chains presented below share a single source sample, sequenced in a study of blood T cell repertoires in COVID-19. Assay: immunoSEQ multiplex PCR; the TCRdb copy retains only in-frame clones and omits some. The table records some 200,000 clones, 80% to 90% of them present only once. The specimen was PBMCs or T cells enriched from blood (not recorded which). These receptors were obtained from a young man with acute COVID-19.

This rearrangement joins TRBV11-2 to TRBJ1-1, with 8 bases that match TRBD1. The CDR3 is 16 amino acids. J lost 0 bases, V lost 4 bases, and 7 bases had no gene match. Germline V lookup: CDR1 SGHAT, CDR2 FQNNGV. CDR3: CASSSNRGDMNTEAFF. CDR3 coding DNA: TGTGCCAGCAGCTCTAACAGGGGGGATATGAACACTGAAGCTTTCTTT.

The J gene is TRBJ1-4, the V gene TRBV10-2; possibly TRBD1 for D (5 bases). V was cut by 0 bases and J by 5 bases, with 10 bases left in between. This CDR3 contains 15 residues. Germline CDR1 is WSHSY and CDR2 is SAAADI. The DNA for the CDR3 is TGCGCCAGCAGTGAGTCGAGGGACTGGAATGAAAAACTGTTTTTT. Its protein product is CASSESRDWNEKLFF.

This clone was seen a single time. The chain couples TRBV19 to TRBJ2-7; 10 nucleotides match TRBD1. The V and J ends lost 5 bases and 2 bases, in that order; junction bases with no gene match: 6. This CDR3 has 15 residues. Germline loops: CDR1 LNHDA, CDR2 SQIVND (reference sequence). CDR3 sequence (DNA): TGTGCCAGTAGTCCCGGGACAGGGGCCACCTACGAGCAGTACTTC. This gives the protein CASSPGTGATYEQYF. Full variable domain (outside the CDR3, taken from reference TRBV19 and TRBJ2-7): DGGITQSPKYLFRKEGQNVTLSCEQNLNHDAMYWYRQDPGQGLRLIYYSQIVNDFQKGDIAEGYSVSREKKESFPLTVTSAQKNPTAFYLCASSPGTGATYEQYFGPGTRLTVT.

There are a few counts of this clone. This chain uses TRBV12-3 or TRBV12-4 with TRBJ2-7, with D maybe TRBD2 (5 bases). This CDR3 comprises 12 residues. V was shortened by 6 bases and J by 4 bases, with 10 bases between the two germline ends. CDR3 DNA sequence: TGTGCCAGCAGGAACCAGCGGTACGAGCAGTACTTC. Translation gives CASRNQRYEQYF.

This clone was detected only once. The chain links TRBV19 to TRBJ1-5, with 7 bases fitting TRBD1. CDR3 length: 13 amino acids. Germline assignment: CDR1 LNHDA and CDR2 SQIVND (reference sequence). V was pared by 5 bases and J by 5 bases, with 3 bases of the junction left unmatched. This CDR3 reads CASSPGTDQPQHF. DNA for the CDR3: TGTGCCAGTAGTCCTGGGACAGATCAGCCCCAGCATTTT. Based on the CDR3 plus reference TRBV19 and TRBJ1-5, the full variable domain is DGGITQSPKYLFRKEGQNVTLSCEQNLNHDAMYWYRQDPGQGLRLIYYSQIVNDFQKGDIAEGYSVSREKKESFPLTVTSAQKNPTAFYLCASSPGTDQPQHFGDGTRLSIL.

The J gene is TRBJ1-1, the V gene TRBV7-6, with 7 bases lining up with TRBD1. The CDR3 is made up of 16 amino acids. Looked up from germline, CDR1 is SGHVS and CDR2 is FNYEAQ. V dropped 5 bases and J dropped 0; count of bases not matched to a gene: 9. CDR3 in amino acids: CASSPRDSYMNTEAFF. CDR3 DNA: TGTGCCAGCAGCCCGAGGGACAGTTACATGAACACTGAAGCTTTCTTT.

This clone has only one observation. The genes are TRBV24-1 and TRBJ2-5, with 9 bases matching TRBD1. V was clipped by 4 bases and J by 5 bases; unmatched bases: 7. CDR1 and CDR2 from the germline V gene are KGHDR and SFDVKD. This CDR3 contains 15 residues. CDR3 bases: TGTGCCACCAGTGAGCCAACAGGGGGCCTTGAGACCCAGTACTTC. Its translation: CATSEPTGGLETQYF.

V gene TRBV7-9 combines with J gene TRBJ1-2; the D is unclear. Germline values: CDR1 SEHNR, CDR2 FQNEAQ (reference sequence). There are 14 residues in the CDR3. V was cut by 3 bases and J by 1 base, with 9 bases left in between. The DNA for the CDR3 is TGTGCCAGCAGCTTGGGCGAAATTAACTATGGCTACACCTTC. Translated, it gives CASSLGEINYGYTF.

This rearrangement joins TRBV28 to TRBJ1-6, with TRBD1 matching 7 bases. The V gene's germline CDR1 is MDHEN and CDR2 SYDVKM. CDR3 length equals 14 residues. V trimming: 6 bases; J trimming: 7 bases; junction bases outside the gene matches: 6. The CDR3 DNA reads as TGTGCCAGCAGGACGGGACAGCTGAATTCACCCCTCCACTTT. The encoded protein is CASRTGQLNSPLHF.